This is a list of T cell receptor beta chains from one sample in a study of cytomegalovirus exposure and HLA in healthy donors. Clones were read by immunoSEQ multiplex PCR, and TCRdb kept only the in-frame ones, dropping some. The sample lists some 150,000 clones; roughly 78% were seen once. Sequencing input: PBMCs. The receptors shown here come from a man aged 50-59 years in good health and CMV-seropositive. CDR3s include the opening cysteine and the closing phenylalanine or tryptophan. A D gene is named only where the DNA matches it firmly. Clone size is shown for a subset of rows, as once, few, many or a class of expanded clone.

v_call,clone_size,j_call,d_call,cdr3_aa,cdr3_nt
TRBV5-1,.,TRBJ1-5,TRBD1,CASSPGTVSNQPQHF,TGCGCCAGCAGCCCGGGGACAGTAAGCAATCAGCCCCAGCATTTT
TRBV6-5,few,TRBJ2-3,.,CASSPTGGDTQYF,TGTGCCAGCAGCCCGACTGGAGGGGATACGCAGTATTTT
TRBV7-6,.,TRBJ1-1,TRBD1,CASSLNPTDRGEAFF,TGTGCCAGCAGCTTGAACCCAACTGACAGGGGCGAAGCTTTCTTT
TRBV7-9,.,TRBJ1-4,TRBD1,CASSLGLPRQGGEKLFF,TGTGCCAGCAGCTTAGGCTTGCCTAGACAGGGCGGTGAAAAACTGTTTTTT
TRBV6-6,.,TRBJ2-5,TRBD2,CASSFSGGTQETQYF,TGTGCCAGCAGCTTTAGCGGGGGTACCCAAGAGACCCAGTACTTC
TRBV5-4,.,TRBJ2-5,.,CASSFREFQYF,TGTGCCAGCAGCTTCAGGGAATTCCAGTACTTC
TRBV15,.,TRBJ1-1,.,CATSSGGKAFF,TGTGCCACCAGCAGCGGGGGGAAAGCTTTCTTT
TRBV19,.,TRBJ2-1,.,CASSIQGAGAGYNEQFF,TGTGCCAGTAGTATCCAAGGGGCGGGGGCGGGGTACAATGAGCAGTTCTTC
TRBV19,.,TRBJ2-2,TRBD2,CASSRGGEPTGELFF,TGTGCCAGTAGTAGGGGGGGAGAGCCCACCGGGGAGCTGTTTTTT
TRBV7-9,.,TRBJ1-3,TRBD1,CSSSDRASGQSSGNTIYF,TGTTCCAGCAGCGACCGCGCCTCGGGACAGAGCTCTGGAAACACCATATATTTT
TRBV2,.,TRBJ2-7,TRBD2,CASSAGAGGSYEQYF,TGTGCCAGCAGCGCCGGGGCGGGAGGCTCGTACGAGCAGTACTTC
TRBV5-1,.,TRBJ2-2,.,CASSDQGNTGELFF,TGCGCCAGCAGTGATCAGGGAAACACCGGGGAGCTGTTTTTT
TRBV2,.,TRBJ2-7,TRBD2,CAAGGSGGPYEQYF,TGTGCCGCGGGGGGTAGCGGGGGCCCCTACGAGCAGTACTTC
TRBV29-1,.,TRBJ1-2,.,CSVESAGAGYGYTF,TGCAGCGTTGAGTCAGCGGGGGCAGGGTATGGCTACACCTTC
TRBV18,.,TRBJ1-2,.,CASSPDRTASNYGYTF,TGTGCCAGCTCACCCGACCGGACAGCCTCTAACTATGGCTACACCTTC
TRBV7-8,.,TRBJ1-1,.,CASSRDMNTEAFF,TGTGCCAGCAGCCGGGACATGAACACTGAAGCTTTCTTT
TRBV5-4,.,TRBJ2-5,.,CASSLDGTPEYF,TGTGCCAGCAGCTTGGACGGGACTCCCGAGTACTTC
TRBV15,.,TRBJ1-2,.,CATSRDVGGGYGYTF,TGTGCCACCAGCAGAGACGTCGGGGGGGGCTATGGCTACACCTTC
TRBV28,.,TRBJ1-2,TRBD1,CASSSPGTGGISSNYGYTF,TGTGCCAGCAGTAGCCCCGGGACAGGGGGCATTTCATCTAACTATGGCTACACCTTC
TRBV5-1,few,TRBJ1-1,.,CASSLNAGNTEAFF,TGCGCCAGCAGCTTGAACGCAGGGAACACTGAAGCTTTCTTT
TRBV5-1,.,TRBJ2-7,.,CASSLVREPYEQYF,TGCGCCAGCAGCTTGGTGCGGGAACCCTACGAGCAGTACTTC
TRBV29-1,.,TRBJ2-5,TRBD2,CSVETAGGETQYF,TGCAGCGTTGAAACAGCGGGGGGAGAGACCCAGTACTTC
TRBV18,.,TRBJ1-5,.,CASSSGLQGNQPQHF,TGTGCCAGCTCATCAGGACTACAAGGGAATCAGCCCCAGCATTTT
TRBV6-5,many,TRBJ2-3,TRBD2,CASATGGFDTQYF,TGTGCCAGCGCAACGGGAGGGTTTGATACGCAGTATTTT
TRBV5-4,.,TRBJ2-1,.,CASSSTGTKQFF,TGTGCCAGCAGCTCTACAGGGACCAAGCAGTTCTTC
TRBV7-9,.,TRBJ2-2,.,CASSAGERVGAELFF,TGTGCCAGCAGCGCCGGGGAGCGGGTTGGCGCGGAGCTGTTTTTT
TRBV5-1,once,TRBJ2-1,.,CASSLLASNNEQFF,TGCGCCAGCAGCTTGCTGGCCTCAAACAATGAGCAGTTCTTC
TRBV2,.,TRBJ1-5,TRBD1,CASSRDRGSNQPQHF,TGTGCCAGCAGTCGGGACAGGGGGAGCAATCAGCCCCAGCATTTT
TRBV11-1,.,TRBJ2-5,TRBD2,CASSQTSGQETQYF,TGTGCCAGCAGCCAAACTAGCGGGCAAGAGACCCAGTACTTC
TRBV29-1,.,TRBJ2-1,TRBD2,CSGQLGTSGRRFNEQFF,TGCAGCGGTCAACTCGGGACTAGCGGGAGGAGGTTTAATGAGCAGTTCTTC
TRBV28,.,TRBJ2-7,TRBD1,CASSLRQGGHEQYF,TGTGCCAGCAGTCTCAGACAGGGGGGCCACGAGCAGTACTTC
TRBV6-5,.,TRBJ2-3,TRBD1,CASSSQEGANTQYF,TGTGCCAGCAGTTCCCAAGAGGGGGCGAATACGCAGTATTTT
TRBV5-1,.,TRBJ1-1,TRBD1,CASSMGAAGGTEAFF,TGCGCCAGCAGCATGGGGGCGGCAGGGGGCACTGAAGCTTTCTTT
TRBV19,.,TRBJ2-1,.,CASSIVPVYNEQFF,TGTGCCAGTAGTATAGTTCCTGTATACAATGAGCAGTTCTTC
TRBV11-2,.,TRBJ2-7,.,CASSFNPPPDEQYF,TGTGCCAGCAGCTTCAACCCCCCCCCGGACGAGCAGTACTTC
TRBV2,.,TRBJ2-1,TRBD1,CASSVDRQGEQFF,TGTGCCAGCAGTGTGGACAGGCAAGGTGAGCAGTTCTTC
TRBV11-2,.,TRBJ2-3,.,CASASAGTDTQYF,TGTGCCAGCGCCAGCGCCGGCACAGATACGCAGTATTTT
TRBV7-2,.,TRBJ2-3,.,CASSLLADTQYF,TGTGCCAGCAGCCTCCTCGCAGATACGCAGTATTTT
TRBV28,few,TRBJ1-1,.,CASSFINTEAFF,TGTGCCAGCAGTTTTATAAACACTGAAGCTTTCTTT
TRBV19,.,TRBJ1-6,.,CASTPGGVYNSPLHF,TGTGCCAGTACCCCGGGAGGGGTCTATAATTCACCCCTCCACTTT
TRBV19,.,TRBJ1-3,.,CASSITGSNTIYF,TGTGCCAGTAGTATAACAGGAAGCAACACCATATATTTT
TRBV5-4,once,TRBJ1-2,.,CASSLPSGAPNYGYTF,TGTGCCAGCAGCCTTCCCTCAGGGGCGCCTAACTATGGCTACACCTTC
TRBV19,few,TRBJ1-3,.,CASSIEAVVSGNTIYF,TGTGCCAGTAGTATAGAGGCGGTAGTCTCTGGAAACACCATATATTTT
TRBV6-1,few,TRBJ1-1,.,CASSGGDPLMNTEAFF,TGTGCCAGCAGTGGGGGGGACCCTCTGATGAACACTGAAGCTTTCTTT
TRBV6-1,.,TRBJ1-2,.,CASSEQGSAGPNYGYTF,TGTGCCAGCAGTGAACAAGGTTCTGCGGGTCCTAACTATGGCTACACCTTC
TRBV15,.,TRBJ2-4,.,CATSLRTLAKNIQYF,TGTGCCACCAGCCTCAGGACACTAGCCAAAAACATTCAGTACTTC
TRBV20-1,.,TRBJ2-7,.,CSVFGVDGQYF,TGCAGTGTTTTCGGGGTCGATGGGCAGTACTTC
TRBV2,once,TRBJ2-1,.,CASTPRNSEQFF,TGTGCCAGCACGCCTAGGAATAGTGAGCAGTTCTTC
TRBV12-5,.,TRBJ1-4,TRBD1,CASGLGQGGEKLFF,TGTGCTAGTGGTTTAGGACAGGGAGGAGAAAAACTGTTTTTT
TRBV6-1,.,TRBJ2-1,.,CASSTPGGSYNEQFF,TGTGCCAGCAGCACCCCAGGGGGGAGCTACAATGAGCAGTTCTTC
TRBV9,.,TRBJ2-1,TRBD2,CASSAAGDEQFF,TGTGCCAGCAGCGCCGCGGGAGATGAGCAGTTCTTC
TRBV7-2,.,TRBJ2-7,.,CASSFRQGGYEQYF,TGTGCCAGCAGCTTTAGACAGGGAGGCTACGAGCAGTACTTC
TRBV9,.,TRBJ1-5,TRBD1,CASSVGQGADSNQPQHF,TGTGCCAGCAGCGTAGGGCAGGGGGCCGATAGCAATCAGCCCCAGCATTTT
TRBV7-2,.,TRBJ2-2,TRBD1,CASSLARAGQGARTGELFF,TGTGCCAGCAGCTTAGCGCGGGCGGGACAGGGGGCGAGGACCGGGGAGCTGTTTTTT